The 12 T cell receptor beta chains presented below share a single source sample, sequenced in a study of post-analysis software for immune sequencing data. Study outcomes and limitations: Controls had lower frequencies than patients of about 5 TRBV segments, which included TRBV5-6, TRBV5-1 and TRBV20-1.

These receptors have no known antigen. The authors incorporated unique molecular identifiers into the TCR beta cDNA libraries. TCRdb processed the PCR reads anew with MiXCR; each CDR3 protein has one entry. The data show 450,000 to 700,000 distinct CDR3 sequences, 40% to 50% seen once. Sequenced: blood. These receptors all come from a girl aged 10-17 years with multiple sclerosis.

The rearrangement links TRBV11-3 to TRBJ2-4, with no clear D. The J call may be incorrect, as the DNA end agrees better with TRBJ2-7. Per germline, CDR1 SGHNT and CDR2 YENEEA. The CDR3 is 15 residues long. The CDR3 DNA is TGTGCCAGCAGCTTAGGGGTAGCTCCCACCTACGAGCAGTACTTC. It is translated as CASSLGVAPTYEQYF.

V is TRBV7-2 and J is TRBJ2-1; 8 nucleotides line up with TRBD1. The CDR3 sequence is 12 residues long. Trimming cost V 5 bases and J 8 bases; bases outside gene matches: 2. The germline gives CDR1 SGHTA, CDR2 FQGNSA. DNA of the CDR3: TGTGCCAGCAGCCACAGGGGGTATGAGCAGTTCTTC. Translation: CASSHRGYEQFF.

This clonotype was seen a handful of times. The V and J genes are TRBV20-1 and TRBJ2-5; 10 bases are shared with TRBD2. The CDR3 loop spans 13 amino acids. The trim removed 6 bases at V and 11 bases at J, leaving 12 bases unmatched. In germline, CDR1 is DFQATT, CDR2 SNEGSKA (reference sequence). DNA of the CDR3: TGCAGTGCGCAGCTAGCGGGAGTGGGTGAGCAGTACTTC. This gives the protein CSAQLAGVGEQYF.

The CDR3 DNA follows: TGCAGCGTTGAATTCTATCTGAGCGGGAGGACTGATACGCAGTATTTT. Its protein product is CSVEFYLSGRTDTQYF. The chain carries TRBV29-1 and TRBJ2-3; 9 bases are a match to TRBD2. Germline CDR1 SQVTM, CDR2 ANQGSEA. Trimming cost V 2 bases and J 6 bases; bases outside gene matches: 12. The CDR3 loop spans 16 amino acids.

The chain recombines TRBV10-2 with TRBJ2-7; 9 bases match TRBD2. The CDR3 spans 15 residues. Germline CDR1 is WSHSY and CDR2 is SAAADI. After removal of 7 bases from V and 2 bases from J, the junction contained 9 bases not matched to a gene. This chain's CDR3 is CASTKLAGVAYEQYF. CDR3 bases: TGCGCCAGCACTAAACTAGCGGGTGTCGCCTACGAGCAGTACTTC.

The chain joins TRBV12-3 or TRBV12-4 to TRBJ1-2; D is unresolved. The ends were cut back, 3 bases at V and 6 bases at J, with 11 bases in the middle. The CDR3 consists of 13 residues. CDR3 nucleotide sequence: TGTGCCAGCAGTTTTTCATCTGGGAATGGCTACACCTTC. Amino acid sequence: CASSFSSGNGYTF.

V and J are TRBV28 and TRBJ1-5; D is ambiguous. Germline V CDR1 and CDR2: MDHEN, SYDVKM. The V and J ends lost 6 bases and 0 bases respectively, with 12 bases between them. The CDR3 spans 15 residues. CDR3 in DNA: TGTGCCAGCAGCGCGGTCGGGGATAGCAATCAGCCCCAGCATTTT. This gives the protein CASSAVGDSNQPQHF. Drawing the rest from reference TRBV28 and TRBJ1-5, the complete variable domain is DVKVTQSSRYLVKRTGEKVFLECVQDMDHENMFWYRQDPGLGLRLIYFSYDVKMKEKGDIPEGYSVSREKKERFSLILESASTNQTSMYLCASSAVGDSNQPQHFGDGTRLSIL.

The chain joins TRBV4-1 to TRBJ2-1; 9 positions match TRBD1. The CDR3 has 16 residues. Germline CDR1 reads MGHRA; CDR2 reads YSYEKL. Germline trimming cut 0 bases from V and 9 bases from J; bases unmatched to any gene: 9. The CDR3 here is CASSQDAGTGGGEQFF. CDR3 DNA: TGCGCCAGCAGCCAAGATGCCGGTACAGGGGGCGGTGAGCAGTTCTTC.

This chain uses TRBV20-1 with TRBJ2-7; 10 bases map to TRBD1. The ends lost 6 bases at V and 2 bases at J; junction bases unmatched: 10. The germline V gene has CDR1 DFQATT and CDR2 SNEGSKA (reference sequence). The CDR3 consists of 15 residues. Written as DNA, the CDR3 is TGCAGTGCCTATAGTGGGACAGGGGCGCCCTACGAGCAGTACTTC. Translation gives CSAYSGTGAPYEQYF.

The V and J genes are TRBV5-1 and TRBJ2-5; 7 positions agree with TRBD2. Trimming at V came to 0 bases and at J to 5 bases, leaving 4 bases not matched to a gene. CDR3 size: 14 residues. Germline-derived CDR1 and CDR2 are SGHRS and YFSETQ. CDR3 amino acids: CASSLAVREETQYF. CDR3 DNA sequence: TGCGCCAGCAGCTTGGCAGTGCGGGAGGAGACCCAGTACTTC.

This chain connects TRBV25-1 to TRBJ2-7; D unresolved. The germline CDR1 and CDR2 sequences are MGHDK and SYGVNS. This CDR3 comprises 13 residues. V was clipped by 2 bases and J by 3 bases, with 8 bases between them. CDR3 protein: CASSEQLLYEQYF. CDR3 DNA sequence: TGTGCCAGCAGTGAACAGTTACTCTACGAGCAGTACTTC.

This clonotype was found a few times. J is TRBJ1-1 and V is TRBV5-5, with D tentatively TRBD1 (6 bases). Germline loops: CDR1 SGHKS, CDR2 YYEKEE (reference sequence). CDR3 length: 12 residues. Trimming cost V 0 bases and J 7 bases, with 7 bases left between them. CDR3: CASSLEGGEAFF. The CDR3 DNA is TGTGCCAGCAGCTTGGAGGGGGGTGAAGCTTTCTTT. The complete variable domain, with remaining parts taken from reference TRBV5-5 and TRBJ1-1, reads DAGVTQSPTHLIKTRGQQVTLRCSPISGHKSVSWYQQVLGQGPQFIFQYYEKEERGRGNFPDRFSARQFPNYSSELNVNALLLGDSALYLCASSLEGGEAFFGQGTRLTVV.